This T cell receptor (beta chain) appears in the sequencing data of a study of T cell responses to AZD1222 COVID-19 vaccine. Study summary: The study pooled second doses at about 4 or about 12 weeks.

Assay used: immunoSEQ multiplex PCR; TCRdb lists only in-frame clones, some missing. The sample holds approximately 150,000 clones; roughly 91% are singletons and the top ten take approximately 5%. Overall study findings and caveats: Per reports, nearly half of all spike-specific TCRs target regions that are unmutated in variants. Among the donors, most were white British and more were female, and clonal diversity was possibly underestimated.

As concerns this clone: As yet, its antigen is unknown.

This clonotype originated in an adult in good health. Here the sequenced sample was peripheral blood, taken on day 0 of AZD1222 vaccination.

The CDR3 bases are TGTGCCAGCAGGAACCAAGAGACCCAGTACTTC. This encodes CASRNQETQYF. The chain links TRBV7-9 to TRBJ2-5, with D hard to call. CDR1 SEHNR and CDR2 FQNEAQ come from the germline V gene (reference sequence). V was shortened by 6 bases and J by 0 bases, with 2 bases between the two germline ends. This CDR3 comprises 11 residues.